Ten or more counts support the clone carrying this T cell receptor (beta chain). The target antigen is unknown. The TCR cDNA carried a universal primer site and UMIs from 5'RACE template switching. TCRdb analysed the 5' RACE reads with MiXCR anew, one entry per CDR3 protein. The sample consists of fewer than 150,000 distinct CDR3 sequences, less than 9.5% of them appearing once. This sample stems from a study of T cells after yellow fever vaccination. On the study more broadly: Preparation of fractions with low cell numbers was performed using SMART-Seq v4 Ultra Low Input.

Broader study findings: At under 97% for CD4 and just over 85% for CD8, most primary-vaccination clones showed up again after the booster.

This CDR3 comprises 13 residues. The germline V and J ends were trimmed by 4 bases and 0 bases, with 10 bases remaining between them. Germline CDR1 is SQVTM and CDR2 is ANQGSEA. This chain joins TRBV29-1 and TRBJ2-7; a possible D gene is TRBD2 (5 bases). This clonotype was obtained from a young man who received the YFV17D yellow fever vaccine. The sample here was CD4+ T cells sorted from PBMCs, taken 5 days after the yellow fever booster vaccination. The CDR3 DNA reads TGCAGCGTTGGGGGAGCCCGCTCCTACGAGCAGTACTTC. Protein product: CSVGGARSYEQYF.